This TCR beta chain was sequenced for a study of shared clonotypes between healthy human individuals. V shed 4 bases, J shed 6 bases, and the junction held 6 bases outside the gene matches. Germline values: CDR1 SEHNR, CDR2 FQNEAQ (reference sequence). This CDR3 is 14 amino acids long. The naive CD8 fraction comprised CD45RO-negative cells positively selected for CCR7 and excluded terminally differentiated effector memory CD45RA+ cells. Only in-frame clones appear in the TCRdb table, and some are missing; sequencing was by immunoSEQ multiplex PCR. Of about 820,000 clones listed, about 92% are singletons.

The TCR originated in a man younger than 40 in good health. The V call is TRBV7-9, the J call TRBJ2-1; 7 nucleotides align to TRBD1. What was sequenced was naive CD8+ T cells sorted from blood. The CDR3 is CASSSTGFPNEQFF. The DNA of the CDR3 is TGTGCCAGCAGCTCGACAGGGTTCCCCAATGAGCAGTTCTTC.